This TCR beta chain was found in a study of response to subunit inactivated influenza vaccine. Study-level points and caveats: The authors proposed limited new T cell recruitment per seasonal influenza vaccination.

CDR3 length equals 14 residues. Per germline, CDR1 MNHNS and CDR2 SASEGT. V lost 7 bases and J lost 6, with 18 bases in between. Worth noting for this clonotype: Its antigen is not identified. A much larger clone lies a single base off, so this may be a read error. Likely a read error: the CDR3 ends without its conserved phenylalanine or tryptophan.

Each CDR3 protein is one row after TCRdb ran MiXCR on the RT-PCR reads. Counted here are about 480,000 distinct CDR3 sequences, 11% occurring once; the ten biggest clones make up over 9.5%. The genes are TRBV6-1 and TRBJ1-1; no clear D gene. The TCR sequence derives from a man aged 45-60 years who received an inactivated influenza vaccine. This specimen was PBMCs from blood, taken about 40 days after vaccination. For the CDR3, the DNA is TGTGCCAGCACCGGTACGGCCCGGGTGCCTGAAGCTTTCCTT. Amino acids: CASTGTARVPEAFL.